This is a list of T cell receptor beta chains from one sample in a study of shared clonotypes between healthy human individuals. Only in-frame clones appear in the TCRdb table, and some are missing; sequencing was by immunoSEQ multiplex PCR. The table records some 790,000 clones, approximately 77% of them present only once. Sequences were obtained from memory CD4+ T cells sorted from blood. The source is a woman aged 25 to 45 in good health. CDR3s include the opening cysteine and the closing phenylalanine or tryptophan. D genes are given only for firm matches. Size tells how often a clone was seen (once, few, many) or the class of an expanded clone, and some rows leave it out.

CDR3nt | CDR3aa | v_gene | d_gene | abundance | j_gene
TGTGCCAGCAGTTTTCCACGGCCTCTGCCCCCAGATACGCAGTATTTT | CASSFPRPLPPDTQYF | TRBV28 | - | - | TRBJ2-3
TGTGCCAGTTCCGGGACTTTTGTCGAAAAACTGTTTTTT | CASSGTFVEKLFF | TRBV19 | - | - | TRBJ1-4
TGCGCCAGCAGCTTGGGCGAAGCCGGGGAGCTGTTTTTT | CASSLGEAGELFF | TRBV5-1 | - | few | TRBJ2-2
TGTGCCAGCAGCTTAGGAAGCGGGAGTCCCTACGAGCAGTACTTC | CASSLGSGSPYEQYF | TRBV7-2 | TRBD2 | - | TRBJ2-7
TGTGCCAGCAGCATGATGGCCTCTCAAGGAAAAGAGCAGTTCTTC | CASSMMASQGKEQFF | TRBV7-8 | - | - | TRBJ2-1
TGTGCCAGCAGTGCGGTCTATGGCTACACCTTC | CASSAVYGYTF | TRBV2 | - | - | TRBJ1-2
TGTGCCAGCGGCTACCCTCTCTCAAGGGGGAACACAGATACGCAGTATTTT | CASGYPLSRGNTDTQYF | TRBV28 | - | few | TRBJ2-3
TGTGCCAGTAGCCTATATATGCGGGAGGGCCGCTATACGCAGTATTTT | CASSLYMREGRYTQYF | TRBV19 | TRBD2 | - | TRBJ2-3
TGTGCCAGCAGCTTGGCGGGAGGTCGATCAGATACGCAGTATTTT | CASSLAGGRSDTQYF | TRBV7-6 | TRBD2 | - | TRBJ2-3
TGTGCCAGCTCCGCCGAGACAGGGTCTGAGCAGTTCTTC | CASSAETGSEQFF | TRBV18 | TRBD1 | - | TRBJ2-1
TGTGCCAGCAGCGTCCCGAATCACTTCCGGGGAAGGTTTGGCTACACCTTC | CASSVPNHFRGRFGYTF | TRBV9 | - | once | TRBJ1-2
TGCGCCAGCAGCTTGTCACAGACCCGGGGTTCGTACAATGAGCAGTTCTTC | CASSLSQTRGSYNEQFF | TRBV5-1 | - | - | TRBJ2-1
TGCGCCAGCAGGTCACAGGGGACGGAGCCGCAGTATTTT | CASRSQGTEPQYF | TRBV5-1 | TRBD1 | - | TRBJ2-3
TGTGCCAGCAGCTTCTACAGGGGGCGCGGCACAGATACGCAGTATTTT | CASSFYRGRGTDTQYF | TRBV7-9 | TRBD1 | - | TRBJ2-3
TGTGCCAGTAGTATAGGGGGGACAGGGGGTTCAACTGAAGCTTTCTTT | CASSIGGTGGSTEAFF | TRBV19 | TRBD1 | - | TRBJ1-1
TGCGCCAGCAGCTTTGGTATTTCGACAGCGAACACCGGGGAGCTGTTTTTT | CASSFGISTANTGELFF | TRBV5-1 | - | - | TRBJ2-2
TGTGCCAGCAGCCTAACCGTAGCGGGTGGCAGCTCCTACGAGCAGTACTTC | CASSLTVAGGSSYEQYF | TRBV4-2 | TRBD2 | once | TRBJ2-7
TGTGCCAGCAGGGGAGAGGGTGTCGTAGGAAATGAGCAGTTCTTC | CASRGEGVVGNEQFF | TRBV11-2 | - | - | TRBJ2-1
TGTGCCAGCAGGCCGCTGATTCGGGGGCCAGAGACCCAGTACTTC | CASRPLIRGPETQYF | TRBV6-6 | - | - | TRBJ2-5
TGTGCCACCAGCAGAGGGGGCGGGAGGCTCGATGAGCAGTTCTTC | CATSRGGGRLDEQFF | TRBV15 | TRBD2 | - | TRBJ2-1
TGCGCCAGCAGCCAAGTTGGCGGTTCAGAAAAACTGTTTTTT | CASSQVGGSEKLFF | TRBV4-1 | - | - | TRBJ1-4
TGTGCCAGCAGCCAAACCTGGACAGGGGGCTCCTTCTCGAGCTCCTACGAGCAGTACTTC | CASSQTWTGGSFSSSYEQYF | TRBV27 | TRBD1 | - | TRBJ2-7
TGTGCCAGCAGCGAAAAGGTTGGACTAGCGGGAAGGAATGAGCAGTTCTTC | CASSEKVGLAGRNEQFF | TRBV7-9 | TRBD2 | once | TRBJ2-1
TGTGCCAGCAGCTCAACAGGGGGTTACTCCGAGCAGTACTTC | CASSSTGGYSEQYF | TRBV11-2 | TRBD1 | - | TRBJ2-7
TGTGCCAGCAGCTTGTTCGTGTTGGAAGGACAGACATACGAGCAGTACTTC | CASSLFVLEGQTYEQYF | TRBV4-2 | - | - | TRBJ2-7
TGTGCCACCACCGGGACGGAAGATCAGCCCCAGCATTTT | CATTGTEDQPQHF | TRBV2 | - | few | TRBJ1-5